This T cell receptor (beta chain) was profiled in a study of blood T cell repertoires in COVID-19. The CDR3 length is 15 residues. CDR1 is SGHAT, CDR2 FQNNGV, per germline. The V gene end was trimmed by 4 bases and the J gene end by 5 bases; junction bases not matched to a gene: 7. Sequencing was performed with immunoSEQ multiplex PCR; in TCRdb, only in-frame clones are kept and a portion is missing. The data contain some 200,000 clones, about 78% of them singletons. The V call is TRBV11-2, the J call TRBJ2-5, with 10 positions matching TRBD2. The sequenced sample was PBMCs or T cells enriched from blood (not recorded which). This sequence originates from a woman aged 50 to 60 who had recovered from COVID-19. The CDR3 DNA reads TGTGCCAGCAGCTCTATAGCGGGAGGAGGGGAGACCCAGTACTTC. Translating it yields CASSSIAGGGETQYF. The variable domain in full, with the rest retrieved from reference TRBV11-2 and TRBJ2-5, is EAGVAQSPRYKIIEKRQSVAFWCNPISGHATLYWYQQILGQGPKLLIQFQNNGVVDDSQLPKDRFSAERLKGVDSTLKIQPAKLEDSAVYLCASSSIAGGGETQYFGPGTRLLVL.